Listed below are T cell receptor beta chains from one sample, sequenced in a study of vaccination and CD4 T cells after COVID-19. TCRdb re-called the PCR reads through MiXCR, storing one row per CDR3 protein. Counted here are approximately 10,000 distinct CDR3 sequences, over 55% occurring once; the ten biggest clones make up more than 20%. The antigens of these receptors remain unknown. Sequencing was done on a sample of CD4+ T cells from blood, cultured in vitro. These TCRs come from a human donor who had recovered from COVID-19. Both conserved end residues are part of each CDR3. The order of the fields is V gene, D gene, J gene, clone size, CDR3 DNA, CDR3 protein. The D gene is left open where the match is weak. Rows may omit the clone size; those that give it use once, few, many or a size class.

v_call: TRBV5-4; d_call: NA; j_call: TRBJ1-1; clone_size: NA; cdr3_nt: TGTGCCAGCAGCTTGAAGGGGCGGATGAACACTGAAGCTTTCTTT; cdr3_aa: CASSLKGRMNTEAFF
v_call: TRBV6-1; d_call: NA; j_call: TRBJ2-7; clone_size: NA; cdr3_nt: TGTGCCAGCAGTGAAGCGCGTTGGGCCCCCGGCGAGCAGTACTTC; cdr3_aa: CASSEARWAPGEQYF
v_call: TRBV6-2/TRBV6-3; d_call: NA; j_call: TRBJ1-3; clone_size: few; cdr3_nt: TGTGCCAGCAGTTACTGGGGAGCTGGAAACACCATATATTTT; cdr3_aa: CASSYWGAGNTIYF
v_call: TRBV15; d_call: NA; j_call: TRBJ2-7; clone_size: few; cdr3_nt: TGTGCCACCAGCAGGCCGGGACGGCTCTACGAGCAGTACTTC; cdr3_aa: CATSRPGRLYEQYF
v_call: TRBV28; d_call: NA; j_call: TRBJ2-3; clone_size: once; cdr3_nt: TGTGCCAGCAGTACCTCAGTGGGGGATACGCAGTATTTT; cdr3_aa: CASSTSVGDTQYF
v_call: TRBV10-1; d_call: NA; j_call: TRBJ2-4; clone_size: NA; cdr3_nt: TGCGCCAGCAGTGAGTCAGTAGCCAAAAACATTCAGTACTTC; cdr3_aa: CASSESVAKNIQYF
v_call: TRBV7-9; d_call: NA; j_call: TRBJ2-7; clone_size: NA; cdr3_nt: TGTGCCAGCAGCCCCACACCCGGGACCCCAGGCACCTACGAGCAGTACTTC; cdr3_aa: CASSPTPGTPGTYEQYF
v_call: TRBV7-9; d_call: NA; j_call: TRBJ2-2; clone_size: NA; cdr3_nt: TGTGCCAGCAGCTTATACACTAGCTATGCCGGGGAGCTGTTTTTT; cdr3_aa: CASSLYTSYAGELFF
v_call: TRBV2; d_call: TRBD1; j_call: TRBJ1-5; clone_size: NA; cdr3_nt: TGTGCCAGCAGTGAGGGTAACAGGGGGGGCAATCAGCCCCAGCATTTT; cdr3_aa: CASSEGNRGGNQPQHF
v_call: TRBV2; d_call: NA; j_call: TRBJ2-3; clone_size: NA; cdr3_nt: TGTGCCAGCAGTGGCTTAGCGGCCCGCACAGATACGCAGTATTTT; cdr3_aa: CASSGLAARTDTQYF
v_call: TRBV15; d_call: NA; j_call: TRBJ2-5; clone_size: few; cdr3_nt: TGTGCCTCGACGGACTACCTCCAAGAGACCCAGTACTTC; cdr3_aa: CASTDYLQETQYF
v_call: TRBV7-8; d_call: NA; j_call: TRBJ2-1; clone_size: few; cdr3_nt: TGTGCCAGCACCATCAGAGGGGGGCGGTCCTACAATGAGCAGTTCTTC; cdr3_aa: CASTIRGGRSYNEQFF
v_call: TRBV7-8; d_call: NA; j_call: TRBJ1-4; clone_size: NA; cdr3_nt: TGTGCCAGCAGCTTACGTCGGGTTAGGCGGCCGAATGAAAAACTGTTTTTT; cdr3_aa: CASSLRRVRRPNEKLFF
v_call: TRBV7-9; d_call: NA; j_call: TRBJ1-1; clone_size: NA; cdr3_nt: TGTGCCAGCAGCTTATCAGGGTTAATGAACACTGAAGCTTTCTTT; cdr3_aa: CASSLSGLMNTEAFF
v_call: TRBV10-3; d_call: TRBD1; j_call: TRBJ2-3; clone_size: NA; cdr3_nt: TGTGCCATCAGTGACCCTTTGGGGTTGCCAGGGGGCGGCACAGATACGCAGTATTTT; cdr3_aa: CAISDPLGLPGGGTDTQYF
v_call: TRBV30; d_call: NA; j_call: TRBJ1-5; clone_size: NA; cdr3_nt: TGTGCCTGGAGTGTATCCAGGGGCAATCAGCCCCAGCATTTT; cdr3_aa: CAWSVSRGNQPQHF
v_call: TRBV7-2; d_call: NA; j_call: TRBJ2-2; clone_size: NA; cdr3_nt: TGTGCCAGCAGCTTAGGGAGGGCCGGGACTAACACCGGGGAGCTGTTTTTT; cdr3_aa: CASSLGRAGTNTGELFF
v_call: TRBV20-1; d_call: NA; j_call: TRBJ1-6; clone_size: NA; cdr3_nt: TGCAGTGCTAGAGGCAGCTCCTCCTATAATTCACCCCTCCACTTT; cdr3_aa: CSARGSSSYNSPLHF
v_call: TRBV27; d_call: TRBD2; j_call: TRBJ2-3; clone_size: NA; cdr3_nt: TGTGCCAGCAGTTTTACTAGCGGGAGGGCCAAAGATACGCAGTATTTT; cdr3_aa: CASSFTSGRAKDTQYF
v_call: TRBV6-1; d_call: NA; j_call: TRBJ2-7; clone_size: few; cdr3_nt: TGTGCCAGCAGTGAATACAGGGTCCCGGGAATGGCCTACGAGCAGTACTTC; cdr3_aa: CASSEYRVPGMAYEQYF
v_call: TRBV29-1; d_call: TRBD2; j_call: TRBJ2-3; clone_size: NA; cdr3_nt: TGCAGCGTTGAAGAACCGGGACTAGCGGGAAGCACAGATACGCAGTATTTT; cdr3_aa: CSVEEPGLAGSTDTQYF
v_call: TRBV4-3; d_call: TRBD1; j_call: TRBJ2-1; clone_size: once; cdr3_nt: TGCGCCAGCAGCCAAGAGGCCACAGGGGGTCCTTCGGCGGCTTGGTGGAATGAGCAGTTCTTC; cdr3_aa: CASSQEATGGPSAAWWNEQFF
v_call: TRBV6-4; d_call: NA; j_call: TRBJ2-1; clone_size: few; cdr3_nt: TGTGCCAGCAGTGACTCTAGCGGCTCCTACAATGAGCAGTTCTTC; cdr3_aa: CASSDSSGSYNEQFF
v_call: TRBV5-1; d_call: NA; j_call: TRBJ1-2; clone_size: NA; cdr3_nt: TGCGCCAGCAGCTTGGGGCAGAATAACTATGGCTACACCTTC; cdr3_aa: CASSLGQNNYGYTF
v_call: TRBV2; d_call: NA; j_call: TRBJ1-1; clone_size: NA; cdr3_nt: TGTGCCAGCACCCAACAGGGGAACACTGAAGCTTTCTTT; cdr3_aa: CASTQQGNTEAFF
v_call: TRBV6-4; d_call: NA; j_call: TRBJ1-5; clone_size: NA; cdr3_nt: TGTGCCAGCAGTGTTGAAGGCGGCAATCAGCCCCAGCATTTT; cdr3_aa: CASSVEGGNQPQHF
v_call: TRBV4-3; d_call: TRBD2; j_call: TRBJ2-3; clone_size: NA; cdr3_nt: TGCGCCAGCAGCCCTTGGACTAGCGGCACAGATACGCAGTATTTT; cdr3_aa: CASSPWTSGTDTQYF
v_call: TRBV20-1; d_call: NA; j_call: TRBJ1-1; clone_size: NA; cdr3_nt: TGCAGTGCCCATGATGACAGCCCAGACACTGAAGCTTTCTTT; cdr3_aa: CSAHDDSPDTEAFF
v_call: TRBV12-3/TRBV12-4; d_call: NA; j_call: TRBJ2-3; clone_size: NA; cdr3_nt: TGTGCCAGCAGGACACTGGCAGATACGCAGTATTTT; cdr3_aa: CASRTLADTQYF
v_call: TRBV6-1; d_call: TRBD1; j_call: TRBJ1-2; clone_size: NA; cdr3_nt: TGTGCCAGCAAACCCCGGGGGGACAGACCCTTGGGCTACACCTTC; cdr3_aa: CASKPRGDRPLGYTF
v_call: TRBV12-3/TRBV12-4; d_call: TRBD1; j_call: TRBJ1-6; clone_size: NA; cdr3_nt: TGTGCCAGCAGTTTAGGGGCGGGACAGGCAAATTCACCCCTCCACTTT; cdr3_aa: CASSLGAGQANSPLHF
v_call: TRBV7-9; d_call: NA; j_call: TRBJ1-6; clone_size: few; cdr3_nt: TGTGCCAGCAGCTTAGCAAGCTCCTATAATTCACCCCTCCACTTT; cdr3_aa: CASSLASSYNSPLHF
v_call: TRBV2; d_call: NA; j_call: TRBJ1-6; clone_size: NA; cdr3_nt: TGTGCCAGCAGTGTGTTGAGCTCCTATAATTCACCCCTCCACTTT; cdr3_aa: CASSVLSSYNSPLHF
v_call: TRBV20-1; d_call: TRBD2; j_call: TRBJ2-5; clone_size: few; cdr3_nt: TGCAGTGCTAGAGATGGGACTAGCGGGGGGGAGACCCAGTACTTC; cdr3_aa: CSARDGTSGGETQYF
v_call: TRBV7-2; d_call: NA; j_call: TRBJ2-5; clone_size: large; cdr3_nt: TGTGCCAGCAGCTTATCCCTGGGGGAGACCCAGTACTTC; cdr3_aa: CASSLSLGETQYF
v_call: TRBV7-9; d_call: NA; j_call: TRBJ2-1; clone_size: NA; cdr3_nt: TGTGCTAGCAGCTTAGAGGGAATCTCCTACAATGAGCAGTTCTTC; cdr3_aa: CASSLEGISYNEQFF
v_call: TRBV6-1; d_call: TRBD2; j_call: TRBJ2-2; clone_size: NA; cdr3_nt: TGTGCCAGCAGGTCGGGACTAGCCACCGGGGAGCTGTTTTTT; cdr3_aa: CASRSGLATGELFF
v_call: TRBV5-7; d_call: TRBD1; j_call: TRBJ1-2; clone_size: NA; cdr3_nt: TGTGCCAGCAGCTTACCCCCGGACAGGTTATATTGGGGCTACACCTTC; cdr3_aa: CASSLPPDRLYWGYTF
v_call: TRBV11-3; d_call: TRBD1; j_call: TRBJ2-7; clone_size: NA; cdr3_nt: TGTGCCAGCAGCTTAGCGGGACAGGGGGGCGGAGAGCAGTACTTC; cdr3_aa: CASSLAGQGGGEQYF
v_call: TRBV5-4; d_call: NA; j_call: TRBJ1-6; clone_size: once; cdr3_nt: TGTGCCAGCAGCTTCCCAGGCGCTAGGAATTCACCCCTCCACTTT; cdr3_aa: CASSFPGARNSPLHF
v_call: TRBV20-1; d_call: NA; j_call: TRBJ1-1; clone_size: few; cdr3_nt: TGCAGTGCTAGTTCTTGGGGACCGAACACTGAAGCTTTCTTT; cdr3_aa: CSASSWGPNTEAFF